The 32 T cell receptor beta chains in this list originate from one sample, sequenced in a study of T cells in tuberculosis. Measured with immunoSEQ multiplex PCR; TCRdb has only the in-frame clones, and not every one. The table includes roughly 44,000 clones, nearly 95% detected once. The sample consisted of PBMCs. These receptors all come from a donor aged 5-35 years with latent tuberculosis or without tuberculosis infection.

The chain employs TRBV11-2 and TRBJ2-2, with a possible D match to TRBD2 (6 bases). Germline lookup yields CDR1 SGHAT and CDR2 FQNNGV. V was cut by 7 bases and J by 0 bases, with 15 bases left in between. The CDR3 is 16 amino acids. CDR3 sequence reads: CASTRRAGPNTGELFF. The CDR3 coding sequence is TGTGCCAGCACCCGTAGGGCGGGACCGAACACCGGGGAGCTGTTTTTT.

The genes are TRBV7-2 and TRBJ1-2, with a weak D call TRBD1 (5 bases). V was pared by 3 bases and J by 6 bases, with 17 bases between. Germline V lookup: CDR1 SGHTA, CDR2 FQGNSA. The length of the CDR3 is 15 residues. DNA of the CDR3: TGTGCCAGCAGCTTCTCTGGACACAGTTTCAATGGCTACACCTTC. This encodes CASSFSGHSFNGYTF.

The CDR3 DNA reads TGTGCCAGCAGCTGGGGACAGGGGTCGACTGAAGCTTTCTTT. This translates into CASSWGQGSTEAFF. The J gene is TRBJ1-1, the V gene TRBV7-3; TRBD1 matches at 10 bases. V gave up 4 bases and J gave up 5 bases; unmatched junction bases: 4. CDR1 is SGHTA, CDR2 FQGTGA, per germline. This CDR3 region has 14 residues.

The V and J genes are TRBV19 and TRBJ1-4; no reliable D call. This CDR3 region has 15 residues. CDR1 and CDR2 from the germline V gene are LNHDA and SQIVND (reference sequence). The germline V and J ends were trimmed by 3 bases and 3 bases, with 11 bases remaining between them. In DNA, the CDR3 is TGTGCCAGTAGTATTGGAGGAAGATCTAATGAAAAACTGTTTTTT. This codes for CASSIGGRSNEKLFF.

The V gene is TRBV6-1, the J gene TRBJ1-5, with 7 bases aligning to TRBD1. The CDR3 has 13 residues. Germline CDR1 MNHNS, CDR2 SASEGT. V gave up 6 bases and J gave up 5 bases; unmatched junction bases: 4. Here the CDR3 reads CASRGDRDQPQHF. The CDR3 DNA reads TGTGCCAGCAGAGGAGACAGGGATCAGCCCCAGCATTTT.

J is TRBJ2-7 and V is TRBV25-1; 7 bases match TRBD1. This CDR3 is 13 amino acids long. Germline V gene data show CDR1 as MGHDK and CDR2 as SYGVNS. Trimming at V came to 6 bases and at J to 1 base, leaving 3 bases not matched to a gene. CDR3 sequence: CASSGTDSYEQYF. As DNA, the CDR3 is TGTGCCAGCAGCGGGACAGATTCCTACGAGCAGTACTTC.

The V call is TRBV6-5, the J call TRBJ1-2; D perhaps matches TRBD1 (5 bases). Trimming pared 4 bases from V and 5 bases from J, leaving 8 bases between. Germline V gene data show CDR1 as MNHEY and CDR2 as SVGAGI. The CDR3 extends over 12 amino acids. This chain's CDR3 is CASSFGGYGYTF. CDR3 sequence (DNA): TGTGCCAGCAGTTTTGGGGGGTATGGCTACACCTTC.

The V and J genes are TRBV2 and TRBJ2-3, with 8 bases aligning to TRBD1. V trimming: 7 bases; J trimming: 4 bases; junction bases outside the gene matches: 4. The CDR3 covers 13 residues. CDR1 is SNHLY, CDR2 FYNNEI, per germline. The CDR3 is CASTGQGSDTQYF. In DNA, the CDR3 is TGTGCCAGCACTGGACAGGGCTCAGATACGCAGTATTTT.

The rearrangement uses TRBV9 and TRBJ1-2, with TRBD1 matching over 11 bases. The J segment lost 4 bases and the V segment lost 3 bases, leaving 5 bases of the junction unmatched. CDR3 length: 15 amino acids. The germline gives CDR1 SGDLS, CDR2 YYNGEE. CDR3 loop: CASSETGTGGYGYTF. The CDR3 coding sequence is TGTGCCAGCAGCGAGACCGGGACAGGGGGCTATGGCTACACCTTC.

This chain uses TRBV7-9 with TRBJ2-7; 7 nucleotides match TRBD2. The V segment lost 1 base and the J segment 6 bases; nucleotides outside the gene matches: 9. Germline lookup yields CDR1 SEHNR and CDR2 FQNEAQ (reference sequence). The CDR3 consists of 15 residues. The CDR3 DNA follows: TGTGCCAGCAGCTTAGGGTCTGCGGGAGTCCGCGAGCAGTACTTC. Translating it yields CASSLGSAGVREQYF.

The chain carries TRBV10-3 and TRBJ2-1; D perhaps matches TRBD2 (5 bases). The CDR3 extends over 16 amino acids. Trimming removed 5 bases at V and 0 bases at J, with 14 bases between. Germline CDR1 is ENHRY and CDR2 is SYGVKD. In DNA form, the CDR3 reads TGTGCCATCAGTTCCGGACTGGAGATCTCCTACAATGAGCAGTTCTTC. Protein: CAISSGLEISYNEQFF.

This rearrangement joins TRBV6-6 to TRBJ2-7, with unresolved D. Trimming took 10 bases from V and 0 from J, leaving 10 bases between them. The CDR3 runs to 12 residues. In germline, CDR1 is MNHNY, CDR2 SVGAGI (reference sequence). The CDR3: CATTSTSYEQYF. Written as DNA, the CDR3 is TGTGCCACCACGAGCACCTCCTACGAGCAGTACTTC.

This clone was recorded once. Mismatch with germline at one junction end may stem from a read error. The chain joins TRBV30 to TRBJ2-2, with a tentative D call TRBD2 (6 bases). Germline loops: CDR1 GTSNPN, CDR2 SVGIG (reference sequence). This CDR3 contains 14 residues. The CDR3 region has the DNA TGTGCCTCGAGTGGCGGGGTGGGCACCGGGGAGCTGTTTTTT. Its translation: CASSGGVGTGELFF.

This clone has only one observation. The chain has TRBV7-9 and TRBJ2-1, with 7 bases lining up with TRBD2. This CDR3 region has 17 residues. The germline gives CDR1 SEHNR, CDR2 FQNEAQ (reference sequence). The ends lost 3 bases at V and 0 bases at J; junction bases unmatched: 8. The CDR3 DNA reads as TGTGCCAGCAGCTTGACAATAGCGGGTAGCTCCTACAATGAGCAGTTCTTC. Translated, it gives CASSLTIAGSSYNEQFF. The complete variable domain, with remaining parts taken from reference TRBV7-9 and TRBJ2-1, reads DTGVSQNPRHKITKRGQNVTFRCDPISEHNRLYWYRQTLGQGPEFLTYFQNEAQLEKSRLLSDRFSAERPKGSFSTLEIQRTEQGDSAMYLCASSLTIAGSSYNEQFFGPGTRLTVL.

The V call is TRBV5-6, the J call TRBJ1-1; TRBD1 matches at 7 bases. Germline CDR1 is SGHDT and CDR2 is YYEEEE. V shed 3 bases, J shed 13 bases, and the junction held 12 bases outside the gene matches. The CDR3 runs to 13 residues. The CDR3 DNA is TGTGCCAGCAGCTCTACAGGGGCGTCTGTTGATTTCTTT. This codes for CASSSTGASVDFF. The full variable domain, in which reference TRBV5-6 and TRBJ1-1 provide the parts outside the CDR3, is DAGVTQSPTHLIKTRGQQVTLRCSPKSGHDTVSWYQQALGQGPQFIFQYYEEEERQRGNFPDRFSGHQFPNYSSELNVNALLLGDSALYLCASSSTGASVDFFGQGTRLTVV.

This chain connects TRBV6-5 to TRBJ2-5; no clear D. V lost 6 bases and J 4 bases, leaving 15 bases between the germline ends. There are 14 residues in the CDR3. Germline CDR1 and CDR2: MNHEY and SVGAGI. CDR3: CASSPFNPGETQYF. The DNA for the CDR3 is TGTGCCAGCAGCCCTTTTAACCCGGGAGAGACCCAGTACTTC.

This chain uses TRBV14 with TRBJ2-3; unclear D gene. V lost 0 bases, J lost 0 bases, and 7 bases lay in between. This CDR3 is 15 amino acids long. CDR1 and CDR2 (germline): SGHDN, FVKESK. CDR3 amino acids: CASSQERISTDTQYF. Here the CDR3 DNA reads TGTGCCAGCAGCCAAGAGAGGATAAGCACAGATACGCAGTATTTT.

The rearrangement uses TRBV5-8 and TRBJ2-3, with D possibly being TRBD1 (5 bases). The CDR3 is 15 residues long. Per the germline V gene, CDR1 is SGHTS and CDR2 is YDEGEE. Trimming took off 3 bases at V and 3 bases at J, with 14 bases between the two ends. The CDR3 sequence is CASSSPGIGTDTQYF. CDR3 DNA: TGTGCCAGCAGCTCCCCAGGGATAGGAACAGATACGCAGTATTTT.

V and J are TRBV6-1 and TRBJ2-3; 8 bases are shared with TRBD2. The CDR3 is made up of 13 amino acids. Trimming at V came to 10 bases and at J to 1 base, leaving 4 bases not matched to a gene. The germline V gene encodes CDR1 MNHNS and CDR2 SASEGT. The CDR3 sequence: CAIKAGGTDTQYF. In DNA form, the CDR3 reads TGTGCCATCAAAGCGGGGGGCACAGATACGCAGTATTTT.

This clone was counted once. This chain links TRBV6-1 with TRBJ1-2, with D maybe TRBD1 (5 bases). This CDR3 contains 16 residues. Trimming stripped 3 bases from V and 3 bases from J, with 17 bases between. From germline, CDR1 is MNHNS and CDR2 SASEGT. The CDR3 DNA reads as TGTGCCAGCAGTGACCCGGCGGCCCGGGGGTACTATGGCTACACCTTC. The encoded protein is CASSDPAARGYYGYTF.

The chain combines TRBV7-8 with TRBJ2-3, with D possibly TRBD2 on 5 matching bases. Trimming left V 1 base short and J 0 bases short, with 11 bases between. This CDR3 is 16 amino acids long. Germline values: CDR1 SGHVS, CDR2 FQNEAQ. This CDR3 is CASSLVSGTSTDTQYF. Written as DNA, the CDR3 is TGTGCCAGCAGCTTAGTGAGCGGCACTAGCACAGATACGCAGTATTTT.

J is TRBJ1-2 and V is TRBV5-4, with D possibly being TRBD1 (6 bases). Trimming removed 1 base from V and 0 bases from J, with 10 bases in between. This CDR3 comprises 15 residues. In germline, CDR1 is SGHNT, CDR2 YYREEE (reference sequence). In DNA, the CDR3 is TGTGCCAGCAGCTTGACGGCAGGGGCTAACTATGGCTACACCTTC. This codes for CASSLTAGANYGYTF.

The genes are TRBV7-2 and TRBJ1-1; D is perhaps TRBD1 (5 bases). Trimming shortened V by 0 bases and J by 10 bases, and 15 bases separated the two germline ends. This CDR3 region has 14 residues. Germline V CDR1 and CDR2: SGHTA, FQGNSA. CDR3 region: CASSLARQGGTAFF. Written as DNA, the CDR3 is TGTGCCAGCAGCTTAGCGAGGCAGGGAGGGACAGCTTTCTTT. The full variable domain, with the rest looked up from reference TRBV7-2 and TRBJ1-1, is GAGVSQSPSNKVTEKGKDVELRCDPISGHTALYWYRQSLGQGLEFLIYFQGNSAPDKSGLPSDRFSAERTGGSVSTLTIQRTQQEDSAVYLCASSLARQGGTAFFGQGTRLTVV.

This clone was seen only once. This chain links TRBV10-3 with TRBJ2-5; a weak D match, TRBD2 (6 bases). Per germline, CDR1 ENHRY and CDR2 SYGVKD. The ends were cut back, 5 bases at V and 5 bases at J, with 18 bases in the middle. The CDR3 is 15 residues long. CDR3 loop: CAISPLKGGEETQYF. DNA of the CDR3: TGTGCCATCAGTCCCCTAAAGGGCGGGGAGGAGACCCAGTACTTC.

The chain employs TRBV9 and TRBJ1-1; D possibly corresponds to TRBD1 (6 bases). CDR1 and CDR2 from the germline V gene are SGDLS and YYNGEE. V lost 8 bases and J lost 0, with 11 bases in between. The CDR3 covers 13 residues. Here the CDR3 reads CASNREMNTEAFF. In DNA, the CDR3 is TGTGCCAGTAACAGGGAGATGAACACTGAAGCTTTCTTT.

The V call is TRBV5-1, the J call TRBJ1-1; D is uncertain. The germline CDR1 and CDR2 sequences are SGHRS and YFSETQ. CDR3 length equals 14 residues. V dropped 0 bases and J dropped 3 bases, with 9 bases sitting between them. CDR3 region: CASSLDGGHTEAFF. CDR3 DNA sequence: TGCGCCAGCAGCTTGGATGGCGGCCACACTGAAGCTTTCTTT.

The CDR3 loop reads CASSLAPIAGAPDTQYF. The CDR3 DNA is TGTGCCAGCAGCTTAGCGCCAATAGCGGGAGCACCAGATACGCAGTATTTT. The chain is built from TRBV7-9 and TRBJ2-3, with TRBD2 matching over 9 bases. The CDR3 runs 17 residues. The J segment lost 4 bases and the V segment lost 0 bases, leaving 8 bases of the junction unmatched. The V gene's germline CDR1 is SEHNR and CDR2 FQNEAQ (reference sequence).

The V gene is TRBV27, the J gene TRBJ1-5; 9 bases are a match to TRBD1. Trimming cost V 9 bases and J 7 bases; bases outside gene matches: 13. CDR1 and CDR2 from the germline V gene are MNHEY and SMNVEV (reference sequence). This CDR3 region has 15 residues. The CDR3 loop is CASKLEGQGSQPQHF. CDR3 bases: TGTGCCAGTAAACTCGAGGGACAGGGAAGCCAGCCCCAGCATTTT.

V and J are TRBV7-2 and TRBJ2-2; 9 nucleotides line up with TRBD1. The CDR3 runs to 15 residues. With 3 bases clipped from V and 3 bases from J, the junction kept 2 bases outside the gene matches. CDR1 and CDR2 from the germline V gene are SGHTA and FQGNSA. In DNA, the CDR3 is TGTGCCAGCAGCTTTAGGACAGGGGACACCGGGGAGCTGTTTTTT. Its translation is CASSFRTGDTGELFF.

In nucleotides, the CDR3 is TGTGCCAGCAGCTACCAGGGTGCCACCTACGAGCAGTACTTC. Amino acids: CASSYQGATYEQYF. J is TRBJ2-7 and V is TRBV7-9; tentatively, D is TRBD1 (5 bases). CDR1 SEHNR and CDR2 FQNEAQ come from the germline V gene (reference sequence). Trimming shortened V by 4 bases and J by 2 bases, and 12 bases separated the two germline ends. This CDR3 region has 14 residues.

The rearrangement uses TRBV9 and TRBJ2-2; 9 bases match TRBD2. Germline-derived CDR1 and CDR2 are SGDLS and YYNGEE. V lost 0 bases, J lost 6 bases, and 3 bases stayed unmatched. The CDR3 runs 15 residues. CDR3 in amino acids: CASSVVSGSAGELFF. In DNA form, the CDR3 reads TGTGCCAGCAGCGTAGTTAGCGGGAGTGCCGGGGAGCTGTTTTTT.

This chain links TRBV5-1 with TRBJ2-3; 12 nucleotides match TRBD2. There are 20 residues in the CDR3. V lost 1 base and J lost 4; bases outside the gene matches: 16. Germline V gives CDR1 SGHRS, CDR2 YFSETQ. In DNA form, the CDR3 reads TGCGCCAGCAGCTTGACTTCCGAACAACAGACTAGCGGGAGCTCAGATACGCAGTATTTT. This translates into CASSLTSEQQTSGSSDTQYF.